Below, 20 T cell receptor beta chains from the same sample are listed, as sequenced in a study of cytomegalovirus exposure and HLA in healthy donors (dated by TCRdb to about 2017). Libraries were built with the immunoSEQ multiplex PCR assay. Held by TCRdb, this immuneACCESS table contains in-frame sequences only and omits some clones. Under half of the omission traces to an unresolved V gene where checked; the cause of the rest is unknown. The sample data list about 120,000 clones, and approximately 91% of these were observed just once. The leading ten clones occupy 4.4% of the sample. Material for sequencing was PBMCs. These TCRs come from a man between 18 and 29 years old in good health and CMV-seropositive.

V and J are TRBV28 and TRBJ2-7; D might be TRBD2 (6 bases). Germline assignment: CDR1 MDHEN and CDR2 SYDVKM. CDR3 length: 16 residues. V was pared by 4 bases and J by 0 bases, with 16 bases between. This CDR3 reads CASSSPLAGTSYEQYF. The CDR3 DNA reads as TGTGCCAGCAGTTCCCCCCTGGCGGGGACCTCCTACGAGCAGTACTTC.

The chain joins TRBV10-2 to TRBJ2-2; 9 bases are shared with TRBD1. CDR1 is WSHSY and CDR2 is SAAADI in the germline V gene. This CDR3 is built from 16 residues. With 6 bases clipped from V and 1 base from J, the junction kept 6 bases outside the gene matches. In nucleotides, the CDR3 is TGCGCCAGCAGGACTCCGGGACAGGGGAACACCGGGGAGCTGTTTTTT. It translates to CASRTPGQGNTGELFF.

The chain uses TRBV2 and TRBJ2-5, with 8 bases fitting TRBD1. Germline lookup yields CDR1 SNHLY and CDR2 FYNNEI. The CDR3 is 15 amino acids. The ends lost 4 bases at V and 4 bases at J; junction bases unmatched: 8. The DNA of the CDR3 is TGTGCCAGCAGTGGGGAGGCAGGGGGCGCAGAGACCCAGTACTTC. This translates into CASSGEAGGAETQYF.

The V and J genes are TRBV18 and TRBJ2-5; the match to TRBD2 covers 10 bases. Germline CDR1 KGHSH, CDR2 LQKENI. The CDR3 is 18 residues long. V shed 4 bases, J shed 4 bases, and the junction held 15 bases outside the gene matches. CDR3 loop: CASSLGLAGVSDLETQYF. The CDR3 nucleotides are TGTGCCAGCTCACTTGGGCTAGCGGGGGTCTCGGATTTAGAGACCCAGTACTTC.

The V and J genes are TRBV5-1 and TRBJ2-5, with TRBD2 matching 15 bases. The CDR3 totals 18 residues. V gave up 3 bases and J gave up 4 bases; unmatched junction bases: 10. Germline V lookup: CDR1 SGHRS, CDR2 YFSETQ. The CDR3 bases are TGCGCCAGCAGCTCCGGACTAGCGGGGGGGCTGGGTTTAGAGACCCAGTACTTC. The encoded protein is CASSSGLAGGLGLETQYF.

The chain combines TRBV27 with TRBJ2-7; 13 positions match TRBD2. V gave up 5 bases and J gave up 6 bases; unmatched junction bases: 7. CDR1 and CDR2 (germline): MNHEY, SMNVEV (reference sequence). The CDR3 consists of 15 residues. The CDR3 protein is CASSTRTSGGSEQYF. The DNA of the CDR3 is TGTGCCAGCAGTACTAGGACTAGCGGGGGATCCGAGCAGTACTTC.

This chain joins TRBV9 and TRBJ2-1, with 11 bases that match TRBD2. This CDR3 spans 18 amino acids. Per the germline V gene, CDR1 is SGDLS and CDR2 is YYNGEE. J lost 0 bases, V lost 5 bases, and 10 bases had no gene match. CDR3 sequence: CASRALAGGRSSYNEQFF. Here the CDR3 DNA reads TGTGCCAGCAGAGCCCTAGCGGGGGGTCGCAGCTCCTACAATGAGCAGTTCTTC.

The V and J genes are TRBV29-1 and TRBJ2-7; D might be TRBD1 (5 bases). Trimming removed 4 bases from V and 5 bases from J, with 18 bases in between. This CDR3 contains 14 residues. Germline loops: CDR1 SQVTM, CDR2 ANQGSEA. In nucleotides, the CDR3 is TGCAGCGTTGCTTCTCAGGGTTTCTTCGACGAGCAGTACTTC. It translates to CSVASQGFFDEQYF.

This sequence joins TRBV4-1 and TRBJ1-2; TRBD1 matches 8 bases. The CDR3 runs 18 residues. Per germline, CDR1 MGHRA and CDR2 YSYEKL. The V and J ends lost 1 base and 0 bases, in that order; junction bases with no gene match: 10. This chain's CDR3 is CASSQAGTGMRTNYGYTF. In DNA form, the CDR3 reads TGCGCCAGCAGCCAAGCCGGGACAGGTATGAGGACTAACTATGGCTACACCTTC.

This clone was detected a few times. The chain is built from TRBV6-5 and TRBJ1-2; 9 positions match TRBD1. CDR3 length: 13 residues. Germline V gene lookup returns CDR1 MNHEY and CDR2 SVGAGI. The J segment lost 6 bases and the V segment lost 6 bases, leaving 5 bases of the junction unmatched. CDR3 in amino acids: CASSRTGGHGYTF. The CDR3 region has the DNA TGTGCCAGCAGCCGAACAGGGGGCCATGGCTACACCTTC.

The rearrangement uses TRBV7-9 and TRBJ2-3; tentatively, D is TRBD2 (5 bases). Germline CDR1 SEHNR, CDR2 FQNEAQ (reference sequence). The ends were cut back, 5 bases at V and 3 bases at J, with 18 bases in the middle. This CDR3 has 16 amino acids. The CDR3: CASSPVRGQRTDTQYF. For the CDR3, the DNA is TGTGCCAGCAGCCCTGTCCGAGGTCAGCGGACAGATACGCAGTATTTT.

This clone occurred a few times. This sequence joins TRBV27 and TRBJ1-5, with D possibly matching TRBD1 (6 bases). The CDR3 has 15 amino acids. Germline lookup yields CDR1 MNHEY and CDR2 SMNVEV (reference sequence). Trimming stripped 0 bases from V and 5 bases from J, with 11 bases between. The CDR3 is CASSLSVRGDQPQHF. The DNA for the CDR3 is TGTGCCAGCAGTTTATCCGTCAGGGGCGATCAGCCCCAGCATTTT.

The chain combines TRBV6-5 with TRBJ2-1; 7 bases match TRBD1. The CDR3 covers 13 residues. With V trimmed by 8 bases and J by 10 bases, 11 bases remained unmatched. Germline CDR1 MNHEY, CDR2 SVGAGI. The CDR3 DNA sequence: TGTGCCAGCTCCGTTTTGTTGGGACAGGAGCAGTTCTTC. Its protein product is CASSVLLGQEQFF.

This chain links TRBV6-5 with TRBJ2-1; 12 bases are shared with TRBD1. The CDR3 consists of 13 residues. J lost 7 bases, V lost 11 bases, and 6 bases had no gene match. The V gene's germline CDR1 is MNHEY and CDR2 SVGAGI. CDR3 bases: TGTGCCGTAAGGGACAGGGGGCGGAATGAGCAGTTCTTC. It translates to CAVRDRGRNEQFF.

The V and J genes are TRBV29-1 and TRBJ1-1; a weak D match, TRBD1 (5 bases). This CDR3 is built from 13 residues. The V end was cut by 6 bases, the J end by 3 bases, with 14 bases between. The germline V gene has CDR1 SQVTM and CDR2 ANQGSEA. CDR3 sequence: CSVTGPRDTEAFF. The CDR3 DNA reads TGCAGCGTCACAGGACCAAGGGACACTGAAGCTTTCTTT.

The genes are TRBV11-2 and TRBJ1-3, with D unresolved. Germline values: CDR1 SGHAT, CDR2 FQNNGV. The CDR3 runs 14 residues. Trimming pared 2 bases from V and 2 bases from J, leaving 7 bases between. The CDR3 is CASSLNRPGNTIYF. The CDR3 nucleotides read TGTGCCAGCAGCTTAAACAGACCTGGAAACACCATATATTTT.

The chain is built from TRBV5-4 and TRBJ2-7; 9 positions agree with TRBD2. This CDR3 is built from 16 residues. The V gene end was trimmed by 0 bases and the J gene end by 0 bases; junction bases not matched to a gene: 4. Germline loops: CDR1 SGHNT, CDR2 YYREEE (reference sequence). The CDR3 DNA follows: TGTGCCAGCAGCTTGGTAGCGGGGGCCAGCTCCTACGAGCAGTACTTC. It translates to CASSLVAGASSYEQYF. The full variable domain, its missing parts supplied by reference TRBV5-4 and TRBJ2-7, is ETGVTQSPTHLIKTRGQQVTLRCSSQSGHNTVSWYQQALGQGPQFIFQYYREEENGRGNFPPRFSGLQFPNYSSELNVNALELDDSALYLCASSLVAGASSYEQYFGPGTRLTVT.

This chain joins TRBV27 and TRBJ2-1, with a weak D call TRBD2 (5 bases). This CDR3 has 16 amino acids. Germline V gives CDR1 MNHEY, CDR2 SMNVEV (reference sequence). Trimming removed 4 bases from V and 0 bases from J, with 13 bases in between. In DNA, the CDR3 is TGTGCCAGCAGTTCCCGGACTGGAAGCTCCTACAATGAGCAGTTCTTC. It is translated as CASSSRTGSSYNEQFF.

The chain joins TRBV27 to TRBJ2-1; D not resolved. Looked up from germline, CDR1 is MNHEY and CDR2 is SMNVEV (reference sequence). The length of the CDR3 is 12 residues. The V end was cut by 3 bases, the J end by 8 bases, with 8 bases between. In DNA form, the CDR3 reads TGTGCCAGCAGTTTTTATCGGGATGAGCAGTTCTTC. Its protein product is CASSFYRDEQFF.

This sequence joins TRBV6-4 and TRBJ2-1; 7 positions agree with TRBD1. With 0 bases clipped from V and 9 bases from J, the junction kept 8 bases outside the gene matches. Germline V gene lookup returns CDR1 MRHNA and CDR2 SNTAGT. CDR3 size: 15 residues. CDR3 nucleotides: TGTGCCAGCAGTGACTCAGCCGGTCCAGGGGGTGAGCAGTTCTTC. It yields the protein CASSDSAGPGGEQFF.